A single T cell receptor (beta chain) is shown here with its context. Its antigen is unknown. Base qualities are not recorded, but no much larger clone differs from it by a single base. The method behind the library was the immunoSEQ multiplex PCR assay. TCRdb stores this immuneACCESS table with in-frame sequences only. Part of the clones is absent; in the studies checked, under half of the shortfall reflects unresolved V genes, and no reason is known for the rest. This sample comprises some 15,000 clones, over 75% of them detected only once. The biggest ten clones account for roughly an eighth of the sample. The data derive from a study of technical replicates of blood from a few donors (dated by TCRdb to the late 2010s). CDR1 and CDR2 (SGHNT, YYREEE) derive from the germline V gene (reference sequence). The CDR3 runs 14 residues from the cysteine to the phenylalanine. Only the CDR3 part of the read is kept: 42 bases, read in frame from the first base. V ends up 1 base short and J 3 bases short, with an unmatched junction base count of 4.

Material for sequencing was PBMCs. The TCR sequence derives from a human donor in good health. This sequence uses TRBV5-4 and TRBJ2-7, with TRBD2 matching 7 junction bases. CDR3 region: CASSLRTSSYEQYF. The DNA sequence is given as TGTGCCAGCAGCTTGCGGACTAGTAGCTACGAGCAGTACTTC. With the rest looked up from the reference TRBV5-4 and TRBJ2-7 genes rather than sequenced, the full variable domain is ETGVTQSPTHLIKTRGQQVTLRCSSQSGHNTVSWYQQALGQGPQFIFQYYREEENGRGNFPPRFSGLQFPNYSSELNVNALELDDSALYLCASSLRTSSYEQYFGPGTRLTVT.